Shown below are 2 T cell receptor beta chains from a single sample sequenced in a study of CD8 T cells in Susac syndrome. When the RNA was reverse transcribed, random hexamers were used with an input of roughly 0.5 to 1 ug. Via MiXCR, TCRdb re-called the immunoSEQ multiplex PCR reads, giving one row per CDR3 protein. The sample consists of about 160,000 distinct CDR3 sequences, 90% to 95% of them appearing once. Sequences were obtained from CD4+ T cells from PBMCs. The receptor set was obtained from a human donor in good health.

This rearrangement joins TRBV6-5 to TRBJ1-4, with TRBD1 as a possible D gene (5 bases). CDR1 and CDR2 from the germline V gene are MNHEY and SVGAGI. The CDR3 is 14 residues long. V lost 2 bases and J 8 bases, leaving 12 bases between the germline ends. Here the CDR3 DNA reads TGTGCCAGCAGTTACCTGGGGGTGGAGGAAAAACTGTTTTTT. Translating gives CASSYLGVEEKLFF.

CDR3 nucleotides: TGCGCCAGCAGCCCGCTGGAGAGGGACGTTCGGGGCTACACCTTC. Amino acids: CASSPLERDVRGYTF. The V and J genes are TRBV4-1 and TRBJ1-2; maybe TRBD1 (5 bases). Trimming took 4 bases from V and 8 from J, leaving 20 bases between them. From germline, CDR1 is MGHRA and CDR2 YSYEKL. The CDR3 extends over 15 amino acids.